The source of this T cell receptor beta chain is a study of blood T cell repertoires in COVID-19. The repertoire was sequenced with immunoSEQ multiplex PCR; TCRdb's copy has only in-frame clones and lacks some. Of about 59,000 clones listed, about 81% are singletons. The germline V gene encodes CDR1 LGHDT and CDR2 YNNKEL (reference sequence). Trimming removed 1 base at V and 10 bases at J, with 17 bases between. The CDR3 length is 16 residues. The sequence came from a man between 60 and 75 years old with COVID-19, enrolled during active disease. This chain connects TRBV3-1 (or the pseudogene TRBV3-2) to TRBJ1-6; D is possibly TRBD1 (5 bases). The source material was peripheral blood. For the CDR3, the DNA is TGTGCCAGCAGCCAAGTAGGGGACTACACCGAGTCACCCCTCCACTTT. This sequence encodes CASSQVGDYTESPLHF.